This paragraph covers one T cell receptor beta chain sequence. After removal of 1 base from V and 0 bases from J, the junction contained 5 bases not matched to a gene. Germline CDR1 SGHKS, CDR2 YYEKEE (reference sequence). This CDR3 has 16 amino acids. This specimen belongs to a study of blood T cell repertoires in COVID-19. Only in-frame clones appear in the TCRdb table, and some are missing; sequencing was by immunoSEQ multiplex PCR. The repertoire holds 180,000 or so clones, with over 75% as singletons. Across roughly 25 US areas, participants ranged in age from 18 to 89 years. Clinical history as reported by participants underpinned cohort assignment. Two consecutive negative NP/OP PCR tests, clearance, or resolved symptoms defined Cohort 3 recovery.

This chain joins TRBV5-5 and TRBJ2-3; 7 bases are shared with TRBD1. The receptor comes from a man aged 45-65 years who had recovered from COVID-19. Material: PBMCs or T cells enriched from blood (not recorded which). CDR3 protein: CASSLYQTGSTDTQYF. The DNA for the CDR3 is TGTGCCAGCAGCTTGTATCAGACAGGGAGCACAGATACGCAGTATTTT.